This T cell receptor beta chain is drawn from a study of control samples from healthy donors and cancer patients. TCRdb's copy holds only in-frame clones and misses some; the assay was immunoSEQ multiplex PCR. The top ten clones hold more than 1.5% of a sample with around 50,000 clones, over 85% of them seen once. The CDR3 spans 12 residues. V was cut by 5 bases and J by 6 bases, with 12 bases left in between. CDR1 and CDR2 (germline): SGHKS, YYEKEE (reference sequence). The sample comprised PBMCs. The receptor was derived from a man aged 40-49 years with colorectal cancer. The chain combines TRBV5-5 with TRBJ2-7; no reliable D call. The CDR3 nucleotides are TGTGCCAGCAGTGGATACTGGGGCGAGCAGTACTTC. Translation gives CASSGYWGEQYF.